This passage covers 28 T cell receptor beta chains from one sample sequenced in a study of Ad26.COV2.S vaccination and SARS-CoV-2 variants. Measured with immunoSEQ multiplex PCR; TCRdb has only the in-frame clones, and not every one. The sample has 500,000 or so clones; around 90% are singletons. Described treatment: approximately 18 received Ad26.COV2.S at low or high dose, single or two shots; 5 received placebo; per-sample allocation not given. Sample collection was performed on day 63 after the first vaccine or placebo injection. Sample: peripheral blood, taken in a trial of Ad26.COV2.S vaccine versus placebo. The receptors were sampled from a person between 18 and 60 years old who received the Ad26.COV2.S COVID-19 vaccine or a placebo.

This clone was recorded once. The CDR3 bases are TGTGCCAGCAGCACTACAAGACTTAACTATGGCTACACCTTC. Protein: CASSTTRLNYGYTF. The genes are TRBV7-2 and TRBJ1-2; D is unresolved. In germline, CDR1 is SGHTA, CDR2 FQGNSA. V lost 5 bases and J lost 1, with 11 bases in between. The CDR3 extends over 14 amino acids.

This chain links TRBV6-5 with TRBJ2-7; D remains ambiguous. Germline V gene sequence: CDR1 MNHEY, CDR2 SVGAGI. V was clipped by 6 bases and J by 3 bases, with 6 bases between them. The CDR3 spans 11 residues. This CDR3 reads CASRTGYEQYF. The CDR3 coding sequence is TGTGCCAGCAGGACGGGCTACGAGCAGTACTTC.

CDR3 loop: CASSPRGTGGYEQYF. The CDR3 region has the DNA TGTGCCAGCAGCCCCAGGGGGACAGGGGGCTACGAGCAGTACTTC. The rearrangement joins TRBV5-5 to TRBJ2-7; TRBD1 aligns across 11 bases. Germline loops: CDR1 SGHKS, CDR2 YYEKEE (reference sequence). With 4 bases clipped from V and 3 bases from J, the junction kept 6 bases outside the gene matches. This CDR3 has 15 amino acids. The entire variable domain, with the rest obtained from reference TRBV5-5 and TRBJ2-7, is as follows: DAGVTQSPTHLIKTRGQQVTLRCSPISGHKSVSWYQQVLGQGPQFIFQYYEKEERGRGNFPDRFSARQFPNYSSELNVNALLLGDSALYLCASSPRGTGGYEQYFGPGTRLTVT.

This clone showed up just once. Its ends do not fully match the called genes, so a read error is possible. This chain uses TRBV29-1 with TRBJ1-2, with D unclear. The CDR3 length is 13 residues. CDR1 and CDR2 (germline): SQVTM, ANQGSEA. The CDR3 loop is CSVREGFNNGYTF. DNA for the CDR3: TGCAGCGTTAGGGAAGGGTTTAACAATGGCTACACCTTC. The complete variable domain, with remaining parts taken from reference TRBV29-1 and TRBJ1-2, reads SAVISQKPSRDICQRGTSLTIQCQVDSQVTMMFWYRQQPGQSLTLIATANQGSEATYESGFVIDKFPISRPNLTFSTLTVSNMSPEDSSIYLCSVREGFNNGYTFGSGTRLTVV.

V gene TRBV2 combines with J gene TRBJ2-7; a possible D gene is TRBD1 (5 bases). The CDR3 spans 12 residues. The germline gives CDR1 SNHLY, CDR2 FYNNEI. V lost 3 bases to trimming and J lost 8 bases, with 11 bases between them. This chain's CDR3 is CASSEFQGQQYF. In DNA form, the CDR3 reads TGTGCCAGCAGTGAGTTTCAGGGTCAGCAGTACTTC.

The CDR3 region is CASSHLGTSGRGNIQYF. The CDR3 bases are TGTGCCAGCAGCCACTTAGGGACTAGCGGGAGAGGGAACATTCAGTACTTC. The chain uses TRBV3-1 (or the pseudogene TRBV3-2) and TRBJ2-4, with 14 bases lining up with TRBD2. V was clipped by 3 bases and J by 7 bases; unmatched bases: 8. CDR1 is LGHDT, CDR2 YNNKEL, per germline (reference sequence). The CDR3 is 17 amino acids.

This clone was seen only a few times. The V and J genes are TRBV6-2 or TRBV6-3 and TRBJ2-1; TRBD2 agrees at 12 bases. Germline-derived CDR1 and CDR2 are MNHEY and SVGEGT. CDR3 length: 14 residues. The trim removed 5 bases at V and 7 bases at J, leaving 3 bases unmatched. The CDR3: CASSALAGGNEQFF. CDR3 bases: TGTGCCAGCAGTGCACTAGCGGGAGGTAATGAGCAGTTCTTC.

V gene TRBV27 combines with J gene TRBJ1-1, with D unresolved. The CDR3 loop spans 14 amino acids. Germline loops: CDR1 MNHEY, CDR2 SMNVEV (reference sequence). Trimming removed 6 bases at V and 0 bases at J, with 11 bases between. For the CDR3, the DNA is TGTGCCAGCAGGGGGAATCTAATGAACACTGAAGCTTTCTTT. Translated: CASRGNLMNTEAFF.

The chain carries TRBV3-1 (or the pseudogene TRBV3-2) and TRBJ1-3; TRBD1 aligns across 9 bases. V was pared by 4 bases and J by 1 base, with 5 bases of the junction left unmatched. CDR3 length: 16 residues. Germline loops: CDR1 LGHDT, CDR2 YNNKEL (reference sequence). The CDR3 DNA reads TGTGCCAGCAGCCTTAGGACAGGGGCATCTGGAAACACCATATATTTT. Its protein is CASSLRTGASGNTIYF.

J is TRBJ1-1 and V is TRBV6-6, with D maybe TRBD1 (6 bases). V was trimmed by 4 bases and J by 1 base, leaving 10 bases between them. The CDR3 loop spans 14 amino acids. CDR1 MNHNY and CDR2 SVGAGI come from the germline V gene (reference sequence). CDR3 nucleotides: TGTGCCAGCAGTTCTTGGACAGCGAACACTGAAGCTTTCTTT. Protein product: CASSSWTANTEAFF.

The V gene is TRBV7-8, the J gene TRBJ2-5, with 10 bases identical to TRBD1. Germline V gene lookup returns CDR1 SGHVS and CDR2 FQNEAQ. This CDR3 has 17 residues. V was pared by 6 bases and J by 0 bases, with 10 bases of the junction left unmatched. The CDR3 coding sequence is TGTGCCAGCAGGAGGACAGGGGGTGTTTCGTACCAAGAGACCCAGTACTTC. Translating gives CASRRTGGVSYQETQYF.

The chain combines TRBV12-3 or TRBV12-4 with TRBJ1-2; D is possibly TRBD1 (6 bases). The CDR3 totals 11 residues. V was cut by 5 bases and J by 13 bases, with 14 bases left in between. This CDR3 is CASSIGQSGTF. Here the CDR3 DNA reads TGTGCCAGCAGTATCGGACAGTCGGGCACCTTC.

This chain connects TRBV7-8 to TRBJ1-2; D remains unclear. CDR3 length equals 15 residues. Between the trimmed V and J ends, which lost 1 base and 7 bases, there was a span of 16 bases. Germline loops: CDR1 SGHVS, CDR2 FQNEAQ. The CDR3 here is CASSLVSPGTSGYTF. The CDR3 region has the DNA TGTGCCAGCAGCTTAGTCAGTCCCGGAACGAGTGGCTACACCTTC.

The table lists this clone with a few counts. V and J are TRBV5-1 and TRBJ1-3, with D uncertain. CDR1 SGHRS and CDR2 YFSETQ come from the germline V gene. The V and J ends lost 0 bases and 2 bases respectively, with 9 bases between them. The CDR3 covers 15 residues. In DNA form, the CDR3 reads TGCGCCAGCAGCTTGGTTGGAGAAGCTGGAAACACCATATATTTT. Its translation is CASSLVGEAGNTIYF.

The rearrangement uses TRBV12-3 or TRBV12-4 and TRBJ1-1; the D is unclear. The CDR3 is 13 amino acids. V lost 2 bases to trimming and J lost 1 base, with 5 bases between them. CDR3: CASSLPGNTEAFF. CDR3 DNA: TGTGCCAGCAGTTTACCAGGGAACACTGAAGCTTTCTTT.

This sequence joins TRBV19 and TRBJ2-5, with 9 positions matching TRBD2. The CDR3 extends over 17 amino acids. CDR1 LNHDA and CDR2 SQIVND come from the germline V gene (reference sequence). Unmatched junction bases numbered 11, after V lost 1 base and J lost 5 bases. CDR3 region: CASSIGSGGRAQETQYF. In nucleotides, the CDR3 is TGTGCCAGTAGTATAGGATCTGGCGGGAGGGCCCAGGAGACCCAGTACTTC. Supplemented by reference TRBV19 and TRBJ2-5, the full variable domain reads DGGITQSPKYLFRKEGQNVTLSCEQNLNHDAMYWYRQDPGQGLRLIYYSQIVNDFQKGDIAEGYSVSREKKESFPLTVTSAQKNPTAFYLCASSIGSGGRAQETQYFGPGTRLLVL.

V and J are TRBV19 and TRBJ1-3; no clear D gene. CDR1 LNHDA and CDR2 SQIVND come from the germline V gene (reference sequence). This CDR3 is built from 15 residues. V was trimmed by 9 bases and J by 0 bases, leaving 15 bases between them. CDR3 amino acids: CASARLTPSGNTIYF. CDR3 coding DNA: TGTGCCAGCGCACGTCTCACCCCCTCTGGAAACACCATATATTTT. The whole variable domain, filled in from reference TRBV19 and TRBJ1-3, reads DGGITQSPKYLFRKEGQNVTLSCEQNLNHDAMYWYRQDPGQGLRLIYYSQIVNDFQKGDIAEGYSVSREKKESFPLTVTSAQKNPTAFYLCASARLTPSGNTIYFGEGSWLTVV.

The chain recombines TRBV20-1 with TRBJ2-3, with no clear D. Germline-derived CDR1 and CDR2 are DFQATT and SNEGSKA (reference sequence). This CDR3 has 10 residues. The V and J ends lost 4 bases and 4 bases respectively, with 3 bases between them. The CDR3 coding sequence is TGCAGTGCTACACCAGATACGCAGTATTTT. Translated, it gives CSATPDTQYF.

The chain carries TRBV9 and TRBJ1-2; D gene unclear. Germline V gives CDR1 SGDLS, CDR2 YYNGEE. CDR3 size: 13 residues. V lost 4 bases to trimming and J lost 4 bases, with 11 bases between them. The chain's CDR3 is CASSTSYSYGYTF. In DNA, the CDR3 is TGTGCCAGCAGCACATCCTACAGCTATGGCTACACCTTC.

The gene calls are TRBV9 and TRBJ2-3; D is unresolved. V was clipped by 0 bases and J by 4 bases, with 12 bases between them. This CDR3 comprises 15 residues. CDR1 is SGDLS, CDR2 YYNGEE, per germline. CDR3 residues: CASSVELRVADTQYF. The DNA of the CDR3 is TGTGCCAGCAGCGTAGAGCTTCGAGTTGCAGATACGCAGTATTTT. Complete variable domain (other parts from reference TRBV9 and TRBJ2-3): DSGVTQTPKHLITATGQRVTLRCSPRSGDLSVYWYQQSLDQGLQFLIQYYNGEERAKGNILERFSAQQFPDLHSELNLSSLELGDSALYFCASSVELRVADTQYFGPGTRLTVL.

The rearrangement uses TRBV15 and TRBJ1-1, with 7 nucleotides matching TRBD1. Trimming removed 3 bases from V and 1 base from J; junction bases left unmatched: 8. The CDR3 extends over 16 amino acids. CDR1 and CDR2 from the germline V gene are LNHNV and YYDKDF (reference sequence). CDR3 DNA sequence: TGTGCCACCAGCAGGGAGTTCCGGACAGGGAACACTGAAGCTTTCTTT. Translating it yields CATSREFRTGNTEAFF. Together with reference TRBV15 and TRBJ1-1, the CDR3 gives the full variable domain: DAMVIQNPRYQVTQFGKPVTLSCSQTLNHNVMYWYQQKSSQAPKLLFHYYDKDFNNEADTPDNFQSRRPNTSFCFLDIRSPGLGDTAMYLCATSREFRTGNTEAFFGQGTRLTVV.

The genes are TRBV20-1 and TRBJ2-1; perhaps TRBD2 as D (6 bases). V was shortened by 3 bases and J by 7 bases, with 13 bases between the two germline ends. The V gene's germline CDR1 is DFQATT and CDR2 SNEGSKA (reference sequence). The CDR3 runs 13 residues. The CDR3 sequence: CSASVGGGNEQFF. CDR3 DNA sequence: TGCAGTGCTAGTGTGGGAGGCGGGAATGAGCAGTTCTTC.

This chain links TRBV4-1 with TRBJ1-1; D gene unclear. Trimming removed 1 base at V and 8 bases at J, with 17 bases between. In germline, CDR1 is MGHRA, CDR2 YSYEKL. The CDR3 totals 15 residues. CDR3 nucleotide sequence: TGCGCCAGCAGCCAAGGATCAGCAGCTGAAGGGGAAGCTTTCTTT. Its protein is CASSQGSAAEGEAFF.

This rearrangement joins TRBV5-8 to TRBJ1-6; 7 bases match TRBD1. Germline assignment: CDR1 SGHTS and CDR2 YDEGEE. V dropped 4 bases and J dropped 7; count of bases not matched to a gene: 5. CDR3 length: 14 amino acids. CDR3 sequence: CASSLTGWNSPLHF. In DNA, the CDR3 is TGTGCCAGCAGCCTGACAGGGTGGAATTCACCCCTCCACTTT.

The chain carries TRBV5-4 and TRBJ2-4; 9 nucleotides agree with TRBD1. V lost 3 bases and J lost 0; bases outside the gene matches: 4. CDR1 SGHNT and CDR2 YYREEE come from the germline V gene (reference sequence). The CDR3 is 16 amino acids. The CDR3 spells CASSWGQGLAKNIQYF. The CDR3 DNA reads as TGTGCCAGCAGCTGGGGACAGGGACTAGCCAAAAACATTCAGTACTTC. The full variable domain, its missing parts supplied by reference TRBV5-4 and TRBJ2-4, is ETGVTQSPTHLIKTRGQQVTLRCSSQSGHNTVSWYQQALGQGPQFIFQYYREEENGRGNFPPRFSGLQFPNYSSELNVNALELDDSALYLCASSWGQGLAKNIQYFGAGTRLSVL.

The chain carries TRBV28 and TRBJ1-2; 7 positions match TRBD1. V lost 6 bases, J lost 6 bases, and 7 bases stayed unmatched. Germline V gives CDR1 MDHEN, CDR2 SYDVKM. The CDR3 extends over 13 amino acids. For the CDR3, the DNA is TGTGCCAGCAGCCACCGACAGGGTAATGGCTACACCTTC. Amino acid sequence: CASSHRQGNGYTF.

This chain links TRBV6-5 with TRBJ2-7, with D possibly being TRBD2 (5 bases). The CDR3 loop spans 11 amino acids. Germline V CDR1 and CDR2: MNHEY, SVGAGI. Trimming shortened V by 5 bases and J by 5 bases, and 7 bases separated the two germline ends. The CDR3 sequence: CASSPGNEQYF. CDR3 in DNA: TGTGCCAGCAGTCCCGGGAACGAGCAGTACTTC.

The CDR3 spells CASSPKVSGNTIYF. CDR3 bases: TGTGCCAGCAGCCCCAAGGTCTCTGGAAACACCATATATTTT. This rearrangement joins TRBV9 to TRBJ1-3; D gene uncertain. The CDR3 runs to 14 residues. From germline, CDR1 is SGDLS and CDR2 YYNGEE. The V end lost 4 bases, the J end lost 0 bases, and 8 bases lay between the germline ends.